Below, one T cell receptor beta chain is given with its context. The junction departs from germline at one end; a sequencing error may be responsible. Per germline, CDR1 MDHEN and CDR2 SYDVKM. This CDR3 contains 15 residues. This sample stems from a study of shared T cell receptors in the human thymus. Assay: immunoSEQ multiplex PCR; the TCRdb copy retains only in-frame clones and omits some. The sample holds 700,000 or so clones, 70% to 90% seen once. The same specimen was also included in a second study, on human thymus T cells. That work adds: Thymus was obtained from resections taken during corrective heart surgery. Overlap was high between thymic repertoires from unrelated individuals, as reported in related research.

The specimen sequenced was thymocytes. The chain recombines TRBV28 with TRBJ2-1, with a tentative D call TRBD2 (6 bases). The sequence derives from a girl under three years old with a congenital heart defect. CDR3 coding DNA: TGTGCCAGCAGTTTAGGGGACTGGATATTCAATGGGCAGTTCTTC. Translating it yields CASSLGDWIFNGQFF.